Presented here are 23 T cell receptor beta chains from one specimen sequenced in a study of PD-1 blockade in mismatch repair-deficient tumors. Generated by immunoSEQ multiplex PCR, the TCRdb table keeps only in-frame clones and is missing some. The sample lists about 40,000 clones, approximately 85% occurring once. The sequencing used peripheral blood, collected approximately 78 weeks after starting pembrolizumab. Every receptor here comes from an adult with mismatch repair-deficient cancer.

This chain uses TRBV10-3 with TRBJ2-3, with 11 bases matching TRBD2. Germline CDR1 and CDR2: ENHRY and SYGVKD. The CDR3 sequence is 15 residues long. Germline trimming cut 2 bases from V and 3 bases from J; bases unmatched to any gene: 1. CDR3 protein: CAISELAGGTDTQYF. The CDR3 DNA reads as TGTGCCATCAGTGAGCTAGCGGGAGGTACAGATACGCAGTATTTT.

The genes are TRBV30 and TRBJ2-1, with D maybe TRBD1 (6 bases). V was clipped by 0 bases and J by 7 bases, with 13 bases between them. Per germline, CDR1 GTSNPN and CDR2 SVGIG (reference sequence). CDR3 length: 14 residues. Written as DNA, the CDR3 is TGTGCCTGGAGTGTAGCAGGGGCTAGGAATGAGCAGTTCTTC. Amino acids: CAWSVAGARNEQFF.

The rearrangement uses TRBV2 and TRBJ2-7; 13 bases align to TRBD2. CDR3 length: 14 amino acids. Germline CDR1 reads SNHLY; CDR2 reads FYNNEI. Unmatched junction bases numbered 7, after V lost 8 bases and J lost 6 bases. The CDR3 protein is CASRFGTSGTEQYF. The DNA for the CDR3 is TGTGCCAGCCGATTCGGGACTAGCGGGACCGAGCAGTACTTC.

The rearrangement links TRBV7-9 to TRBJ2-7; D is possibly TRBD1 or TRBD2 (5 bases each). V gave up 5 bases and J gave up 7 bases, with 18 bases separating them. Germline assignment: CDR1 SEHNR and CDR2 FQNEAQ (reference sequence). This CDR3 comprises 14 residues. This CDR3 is CASSGTLGRREQYF. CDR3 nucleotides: TGTGCCAGCAGCGGTACCCTGGGACGTCGGGAGCAGTACTTC. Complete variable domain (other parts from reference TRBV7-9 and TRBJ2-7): DTGVSQNPRHKITKRGQNVTFRCDPISEHNRLYWYRQTLGQGPEFLTYFQNEAQLEKSRLLSDRFSAERPKGSFSTLEIQRTEQGDSAMYLCASSGTLGRREQYFGPGTRLTVT.

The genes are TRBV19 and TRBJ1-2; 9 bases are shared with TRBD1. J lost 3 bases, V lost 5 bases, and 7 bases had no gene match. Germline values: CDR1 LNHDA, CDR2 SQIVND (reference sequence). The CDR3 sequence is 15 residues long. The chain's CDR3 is CASSGSRTGDYGYTF. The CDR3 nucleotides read TGTGCCAGTAGTGGCTCCCGGACAGGGGACTATGGCTACACCTTC.

This CDR3 is CAWSIGGFYEQYF. For the CDR3, the DNA is TGTGCCTGGAGTATAGGTGGGTTTTACGAGCAGTACTTC. The chain recombines TRBV30 with TRBJ2-7, with D unclear. Deletions cut 2 bases from V and 4 bases from J, with 12 bases between. Germline V gene lookup returns CDR1 GTSNPN and CDR2 SVGIG (reference sequence). CDR3 size: 13 residues.

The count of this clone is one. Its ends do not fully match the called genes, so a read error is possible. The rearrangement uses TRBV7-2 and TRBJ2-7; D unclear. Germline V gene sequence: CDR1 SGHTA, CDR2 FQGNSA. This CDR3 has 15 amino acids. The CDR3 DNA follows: TGTGCCAGCAGCTTAAAACTGCTATCCCCCTATGAGCAGTACTTC. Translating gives CASSLKLLSPYEQYF.

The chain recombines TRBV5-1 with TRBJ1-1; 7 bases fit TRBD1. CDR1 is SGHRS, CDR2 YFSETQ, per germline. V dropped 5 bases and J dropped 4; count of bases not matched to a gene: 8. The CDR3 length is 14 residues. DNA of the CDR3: TGCGCCAGCAGTTTCGGACAGGAGGGCACTGAAGCTTTCTTT. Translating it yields CASSFGQEGTEAFF.

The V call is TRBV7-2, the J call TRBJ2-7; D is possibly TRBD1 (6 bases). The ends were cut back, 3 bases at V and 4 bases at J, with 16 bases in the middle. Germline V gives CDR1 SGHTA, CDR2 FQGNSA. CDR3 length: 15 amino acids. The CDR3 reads CASSFITGFSYEQYF. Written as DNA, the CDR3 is TGTGCCAGCAGCTTTATCACAGGGTTTAGTTACGAGCAGTACTTC.

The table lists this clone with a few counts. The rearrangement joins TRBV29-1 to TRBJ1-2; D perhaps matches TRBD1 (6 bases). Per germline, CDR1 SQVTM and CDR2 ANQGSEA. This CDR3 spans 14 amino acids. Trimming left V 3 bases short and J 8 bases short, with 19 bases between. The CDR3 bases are TGCAGCGTTGACAGTGTACAGGGCCTGCCGGGCTACACCTTC. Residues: CSVDSVQGLPGYTF.

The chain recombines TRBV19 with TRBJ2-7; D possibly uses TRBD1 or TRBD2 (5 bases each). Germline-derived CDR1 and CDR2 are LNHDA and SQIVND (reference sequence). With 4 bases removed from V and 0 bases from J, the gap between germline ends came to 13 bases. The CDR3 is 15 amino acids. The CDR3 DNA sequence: TGTGCCAGTAGTAAAGGGGACGCAGTCTCCTACGAGCAGTACTTC. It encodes CASSKGDAVSYEQYF. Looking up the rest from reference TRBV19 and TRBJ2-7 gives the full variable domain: DGGITQSPKYLFRKEGQNVTLSCEQNLNHDAMYWYRQDPGQGLRLIYYSQIVNDFQKGDIAEGYSVSREKKESFPLTVTSAQKNPTAFYLCASSKGDAVSYEQYFGPGTRLTVT.

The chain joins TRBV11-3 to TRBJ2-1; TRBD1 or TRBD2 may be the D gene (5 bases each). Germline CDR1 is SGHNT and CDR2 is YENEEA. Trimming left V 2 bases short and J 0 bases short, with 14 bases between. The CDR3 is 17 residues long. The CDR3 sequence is CASSLNWGKSSYNEQFF. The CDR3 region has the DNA TGTGCCAGCAGCTTAAATTGGGGGAAGAGCTCCTACAATGAGCAGTTCTTC.

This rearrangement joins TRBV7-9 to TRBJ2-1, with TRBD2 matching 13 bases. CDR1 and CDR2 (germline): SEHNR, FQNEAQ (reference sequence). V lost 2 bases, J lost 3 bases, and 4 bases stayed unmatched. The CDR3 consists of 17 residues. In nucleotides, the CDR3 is TGTGCCAGCAGCTTATCGGGACTAGCGGGGCTCTACAATGAGCAGTTCTTC. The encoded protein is CASSLSGLAGLYNEQFF. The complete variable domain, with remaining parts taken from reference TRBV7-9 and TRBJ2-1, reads DTGVSQNPRHKITKRGQNVTFRCDPISEHNRLYWYRQTLGQGPEFLTYFQNEAQLEKSRLLSDRFSAERPKGSFSTLEIQRTEQGDSAMYLCASSLSGLAGLYNEQFFGPGTRLTVL.

The CDR3 DNA follows: TGTGCCAGCAGTTCCCGAGGGTCGTCAACCAAAAACATTCAGTACTTC. Its protein product is CASSSRGSSTKNIQYF. J is TRBJ2-4 and V is TRBV6-5; the D gene is possibly TRBD2 (5 bases). Trimming took off 4 bases at V and 2 bases at J, with 15 bases between the two ends. The CDR3 extends over 16 amino acids. Germline loops: CDR1 MNHEY, CDR2 SVGAGI.

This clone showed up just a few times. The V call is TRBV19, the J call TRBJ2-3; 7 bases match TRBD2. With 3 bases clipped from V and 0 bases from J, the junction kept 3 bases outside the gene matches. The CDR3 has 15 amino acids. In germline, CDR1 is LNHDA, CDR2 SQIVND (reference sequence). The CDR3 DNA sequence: TGTGCCAGTAGTATCGGAGCGGGAAGCACAGATACGCAGTATTTT. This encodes CASSIGAGSTDTQYF.

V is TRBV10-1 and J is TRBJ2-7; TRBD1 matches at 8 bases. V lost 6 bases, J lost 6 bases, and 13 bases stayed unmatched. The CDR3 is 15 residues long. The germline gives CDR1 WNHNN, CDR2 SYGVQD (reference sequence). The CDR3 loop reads CASSAHRGLRGEQYF. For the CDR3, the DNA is TGCGCCAGCAGCGCTCACAGGGGGTTAAGGGGCGAGCAGTACTTC.

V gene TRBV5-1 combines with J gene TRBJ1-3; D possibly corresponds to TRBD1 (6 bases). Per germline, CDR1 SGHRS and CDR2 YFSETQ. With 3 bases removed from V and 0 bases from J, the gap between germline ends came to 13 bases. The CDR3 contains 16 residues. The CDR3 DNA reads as TGCGCCAGCAGCTCGTCGGGGGCTCACTCTGGAAACACCATATATTTT. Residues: CASSSSGAHSGNTIYF.

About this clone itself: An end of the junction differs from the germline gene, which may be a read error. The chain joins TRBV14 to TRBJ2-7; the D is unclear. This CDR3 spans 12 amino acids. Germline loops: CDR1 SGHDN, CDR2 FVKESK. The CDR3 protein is CASSQMGYEQYF. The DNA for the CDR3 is TGTGCTAGCAGCCAAATGGGCTACGAGCAGTACTTC.

CDR3 sequence: CASSFLEIYTDTQYF. CDR3 in DNA: TGTGCCAGCAGCTTTTTGGAAATTTACACAGATACGCAGTATTTT. V is TRBV7-9 and J is TRBJ2-3, with unresolved D. CDR1 and CDR2 (germline): SEHNR, FQNEAQ (reference sequence). The CDR3 has 15 residues. Trimming cost V 3 bases and J 2 bases, with 12 bases left between them.

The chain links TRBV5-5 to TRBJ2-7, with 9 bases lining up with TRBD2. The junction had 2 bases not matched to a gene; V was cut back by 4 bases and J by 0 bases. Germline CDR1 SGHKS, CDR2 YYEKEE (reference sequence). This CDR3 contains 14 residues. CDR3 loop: CASSRTSDSYEQYF. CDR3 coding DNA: TGTGCCAGCAGCCGGACTAGCGACTCCTACGAGCAGTACTTC.

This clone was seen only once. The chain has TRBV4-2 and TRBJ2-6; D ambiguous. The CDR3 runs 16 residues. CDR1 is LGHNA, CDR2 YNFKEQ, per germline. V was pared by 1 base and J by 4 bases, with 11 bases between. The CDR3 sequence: CASSQVAGSGANVLTF. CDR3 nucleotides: TGTGCCAGCAGCCAAGTGGCAGGATCGGGGGCCAACGTCCTGACTTTC.

The CDR3: CAGGLQGTEAFF. DNA for the CDR3: TGTGCCGGGGGACTACAGGGGACTGAAGCTTTCTTT. The chain uses TRBV30 and TRBJ1-1, with 7 bases lining up with TRBD1. This CDR3 contains 12 residues. Germline assignment: CDR1 GTSNPN and CDR2 SVGIG (reference sequence). V was pared by 8 bases and J by 5 bases, with 8 bases of the junction left unmatched.

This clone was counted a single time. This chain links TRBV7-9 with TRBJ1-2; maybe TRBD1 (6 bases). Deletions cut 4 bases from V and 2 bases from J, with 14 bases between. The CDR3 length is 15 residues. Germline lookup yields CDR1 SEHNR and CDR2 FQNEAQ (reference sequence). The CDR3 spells CASSSPRTGNYGYTF. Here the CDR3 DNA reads TGTGCCAGCAGCTCCCCCCGAACAGGGAACTATGGCTACACCTTC.